This T cell receptor (beta chain) stems from a study of technical replicates of blood from several donors. The CDR3 loop spans 12 amino acids. CDR1 SGHTA and CDR2 FQGTGA come from the germline V gene. The V and J ends lost 5 bases and 2 bases respectively, with 7 bases between them. This table comes from immunoSEQ multiplex PCR, and its TCRdb copy is limited to in-frame clones, with some not included. Seen here are 55,000 to 80,000 clones, just over 90% observed once, and the top ten hold about 0.25%. The specimen was T cells isolated from PBMCs. This receptor was obtained from a human donor in good health. The chain links TRBV7-3 to TRBJ2-7; tentatively, D is TRBD2 (6 bases). In DNA, the CDR3 is TGTGCCAGCAGCGGGGGGACCTACGAGCAGTACTTC. Translated, it gives CASSGGTYEQYF.